This TCR beta chain was recorded in a study of long-term antiretroviral therapy in people with HIV. Study findings and constraints: Possibly under older ART regimens, blood was drawn between about 2004 and 2018. HIV repertoires covered narrower CDR3 length ranges than controls did.

This was the immunoSEQ v3.0 assay at survey level. Using immunoSEQ multiplex PCR, the repertoire was profiled, and TCRdb retains in-frame clones only, with some absent. The data hold over 40,000 clones, with roughly 93% observed a single time. As for this clone: Its antigen is undetermined.

Participants who had HIV were, without exception, treated in the United States. Trimming took 5 bases from V and 3 from J, leaving 19 bases between them. The CDR3 consists of 16 residues. Looked up from germline, CDR1 is SGHAT and CDR2 is FQNNGV. The chain employs TRBV11-2 and TRBJ1-2, with D perhaps matching TRBD1 (5 bases). Here the sequenced sample was unsorted PBMCs, taken roughly 9.5 years after starting antiretroviral therapy. The sequence was collected from a man younger than 40 with HIV. The CDR3: CASSPVHGTLDYGYTF. In nucleotides, the CDR3 is TGTGCCAGCAGCCCTGTTCACGGGACCCTGGACTATGGCTACACCTTC.